What follows are 25 T cell receptor beta chains derived from one specimen sequenced in a study of T-cell memory formation after mild COVID-19. In TCRdb, the 5' RACE reads were re-called with MiXCR into one record per CDR3 protein. The sample has some 410,000 distinct CDR3 sequences; around 22% are singletons. The sample was PBMCs or a T cell subset sorted from them (not recorded which). The origin of the receptors is an adult woman who had mild COVID-19 (a few samples of this study predate the infection). Cell type and time point are not known.

A few counts support this clonotype. The rearrangement links TRBV2 to TRBJ2-5, with D uncertain. The germline V and J ends were trimmed by 7 bases and 2 bases, with 5 bases remaining between them. Germline V lookup: CDR1 SNHLY, CDR2 FYNNEI. CDR3 length: 11 residues. CDR3 amino acids: CASMVQETQYF. CDR3 bases: TGTGCCAGCATGGTACAAGAGACCCAGTACTTC.

The gene calls are TRBV6-2 or TRBV6-3 and TRBJ1-2, with 7 bases aligning to TRBD1. V trimming: 5 bases; J trimming: 3 bases; junction bases outside the gene matches: 9. The CDR3 has 15 amino acids. From germline, CDR1 is MNHEY and CDR2 SVGEGT. This CDR3 is CASSTSGTVYYGYTF. The CDR3 region has the DNA TGTGCCAGCAGTACCTCTGGGACAGTGTACTATGGCTACACCTTC.

On this clonotype itself: Given a much more abundant clone one base away, this may be a read error. The chain employs TRBV14 and TRBJ2-1, with TRBD2 matching over 8 bases. This CDR3 contains 12 residues. Germline V gene lookup returns CDR1 SGHDN and CDR2 FVKESK. The trim removed 8 bases at V and 4 bases at J, leaving 1 base unmatched. CDR3 DNA: TGTGCCAGCCGCGGGGGGTACAATGAGCAGTTCTTC. It encodes CASRGGYNEQFF. Supplemented by reference TRBV14 and TRBJ2-1, the full variable domain reads EAGVTQFPSHSVIEKGQTVTLRCDPISGHDNLYWYRRVMGKEIKFLLHFVKESKQDESGMPNNRFLAERTGGTYSTLKVQPAELEDSGVYFCASRGGYNEQFFGPGTRLTVL.

The chain combines TRBV12-3 or TRBV12-4 with TRBJ2-2, with 10 bases that match TRBD2. CDR3 length equals 17 residues. V lost 4 bases, J lost 5 bases, and 10 bases stayed unmatched. This chain's CDR3 is CASSSRAGGLYTGELFF. CDR3 nucleotides: TGTGCCAGCAGTTCCCGAGCGGGGGGGCTGTATACCGGGGAGCTGTTTTTT.

This clonotype has a handful of counts. V is TRBV5-1 and J is TRBJ2-7; perhaps TRBD2 as D (7 bases). The CDR3 covers 16 residues. CDR1 and CDR2 from the germline V gene are SGHRS and YFSETQ. V lost 0 bases to trimming and J lost 0 bases, with 13 bases between them. The CDR3 loop reads CASSLAPRGGSYEQYF. Here the CDR3 DNA reads TGCGCCAGCAGCTTGGCCCCGAGGGGGGGCTCCTACGAGCAGTACTTC.

The CDR3 DNA sequence: TGTGCCAGCAGTTCGGGGGGGAGCTCCTACAATGAGCAGTTCTTC. It translates to CASSSGGSSYNEQFF. This chain joins TRBV12-3 or TRBV12-4 and TRBJ2-1; 8 bases map to TRBD2. After removal of 4 bases from V and 0 bases from J, the junction contained 2 bases not matched to a gene. This CDR3 spans 15 amino acids.

The chain carries TRBV21-1 and TRBJ2-7; the table's TRBD2 call for D was not verified on the DNA. TRBV21-1 is given as a pseudogene. The CDR3 is made up of 11 amino acids. CDR3 sequence (DNA): TGTGCGAACGGAGGCGGAAGGAAGCAGTACTTC. Amino acid sequence: CANGGGRKQYF.

The chain uses TRBV7-3 and TRBJ2-1, with TRBD2 matching over 14 bases. The CDR3 totals 17 residues. CDR1 is SGHTA and CDR2 is FQGTGA in the germline V gene. J gave up 5 bases and V 3 bases, and 6 bases lay outside the gene matches. CDR3 DNA sequence: TGTGCCAGCAGCTTTGGGACTAGCGGGGGCCTAAACAATGAGCAGTTCTTC. Residues: CASSFGTSGGLNNEQFF.

This clonotype was counted only a few times. J is TRBJ1-3 and V is TRBV18, with D perhaps matching TRBD1 (6 bases). The CDR3 loop spans 14 amino acids. CDR1 and CDR2 (germline): KGHSH, LQKENI. Trimming stripped 6 bases from V and 2 bases from J, with 11 bases between. CDR3 residues: CASSAGHTGNTIYF. The CDR3 bases are TGTGCCAGCTCGGCGGGACACACTGGAAACACCATATATTTT.

This clonotype was detected many times. The rearrangement uses TRBV3-1 and TRBJ2-4; weak D call: TRBD2 (7 bases). The ends were cut back, 5 bases at V and 7 bases at J, with 18 bases in the middle. This CDR3 has 15 residues. Germline V gene sequence: CDR1 LGHDT, CDR2 YNNKEL (reference sequence). The CDR3 bases are TGTGCCAGCAGCGATTCGGGGGGCCCAAGGAACATTCAGTACTTC. This codes for CASSDSGGPRNIQYF.

The rearrangement joins TRBV7-9 to TRBJ2-5; a weak D match, TRBD2 (5 bases). Trimming left V 5 bases short and J 2 bases short, with 12 bases between. The CDR3 extends over 14 amino acids. Germline V gives CDR1 SEHNR, CDR2 FQNEAQ (reference sequence). The CDR3 here is CASSGRAKQETQYF. The CDR3 DNA is TGTGCCAGCAGCGGGCGGGCCAAACAAGAGACCCAGTACTTC.

The chain couples TRBV6-5 to TRBJ2-2; D might be TRBD2 (6 bases). Germline assignment: CDR1 MNHEY and CDR2 SVGAGI. There are 14 residues in the CDR3. V lost 6 bases to trimming and J lost 8 bases, with 16 bases between them. Written as DNA, the CDR3 is TGTGCCAGCAGCCGAGCCGGAGGGCCAGGGGAGCTGTTTTTT. Its translation is CASSRAGGPGELFF.

The CDR3 here is CASSLEGGYTQYF. The CDR3 coding sequence is TGTGCCAGCAGCTTAGAAGGGGGGTATACGCAGTATTTT. The chain is built from TRBV7-2 and TRBJ2-3; D tentatively reads TRBD1 or TRBD2 (6 bases each). This CDR3 has 13 amino acids. Germline loops: CDR1 SGHTA, CDR2 FQGNSA. Trimming pared 1 base from V and 7 bases from J, leaving 9 bases between.

This clonotype has a handful of counts. V and J are TRBV29-1 and TRBJ1-1, with unresolved D. The V and J ends lost 7 bases and 0 bases respectively, with 9 bases between them. The germline CDR1 and CDR2 sequences are SQVTM and ANQGSEA. The CDR3 consists of 12 residues. CDR3 region: CSAGTVNTEAFF. Here the CDR3 DNA reads TGCAGCGCTGGCACGGTGAACACTGAAGCTTTCTTT.

The V gene is TRBV25-1, the J gene TRBJ2-1; D remains ambiguous. The CDR3 contains 11 residues. Germline-derived CDR1 and CDR2 are MGHDK and SYGVNS. V lost 3 bases to trimming and J lost 9 bases, with 6 bases between them. CDR3 protein: CASSDSSEQFF. The DNA of the CDR3 is TGTGCCAGCAGTGATAGCAGTGAGCAGTTCTTC.

The chain joins TRBV6-5 to TRBJ2-1, with 10 bases that match TRBD2. With V trimmed by 2 bases and J by 0 bases, 7 bases remained unmatched. The CDR3 contains 18 residues. From germline, CDR1 is MNHEY and CDR2 SVGAGI. CDR3 loop: CASSYRRLAGVSYNEQFF. The DNA for the CDR3 is TGTGCCAGCAGTTACCGACGCCTAGCGGGAGTCTCCTACAATGAGCAGTTCTTC.

This clonotype was seen repeatedly, ten times or more. This CDR3 is CSARDTGVSEQFF. The CDR3 nucleotides are TGCAGTGCTAGAGATACAGGTGTCTCTGAGCAGTTCTTC. The chain joins TRBV20-1 to TRBJ2-1; TRBD1 might be the D (5 bases). Germline lookup yields CDR1 DFQATT and CDR2 SNEGSKA (reference sequence). The CDR3 spans 13 residues. V shed 0 bases and J shed 9 bases, with 12 bases lying between them.

The chain has TRBV5-5 and TRBJ1-1, with D maybe TRBD1 (5 bases). Germline CDR1 is SGHKS and CDR2 is YYEKEE (reference sequence). The CDR3 covers 15 residues. V lost 4 bases and J lost 4, with 17 bases in between. The CDR3 loop reads CASSRIGGLGTEAFF. The CDR3 DNA sequence: TGTGCCAGCAGCCGTATCGGGGGTCTGGGCACTGAAGCTTTCTTT. Combining the CDR3 with reference TRBV5-5 and TRBJ1-1 gives the whole variable domain DAGVTQSPTHLIKTRGQQVTLRCSPISGHKSVSWYQQVLGQGPQFIFQYYEKEERGRGNFPDRFSARQFPNYSSELNVNALLLGDSALYLCASSRIGGLGTEAFFGQGTRLTVV.

The sample holds a few counts of this clonotype. The V gene is TRBV6-2 or TRBV6-3, the J gene TRBJ2-3, with 8 nucleotides matching TRBD2. V was pared by 6 bases and J by 4 bases, with 12 bases of the junction left unmatched. Germline CDR1 MNHEY, CDR2 SVGEGT. The CDR3 runs to 16 residues. CDR3 protein: CASRPLAGLPADTQYF. The CDR3 nucleotides read TGTGCCAGCAGACCTCTAGCGGGTCTCCCAGCAGATACGCAGTATTTT.

In its sample, this clonotype was seen a few times. The chain employs TRBV7-9 and TRBJ2-2; perhaps D is TRBD1 or TRBD2 (5 bases each). Germline CDR1 and CDR2: SEHNR and FQNEAQ (reference sequence). V lost 4 bases, J lost 6 bases, and 24 bases lay in between. The CDR3 is 18 amino acids. CDR3 residues: CASSSLKRGRVVAGELFF. The CDR3 coding sequence is TGTGCCAGCAGCTCATTGAAACGGGGCAGGGTTGTGGCCGGGGAGCTGTTTTTT.

This clonotype was observed a handful of times. The J gene is TRBJ2-7, the V gene TRBV3-1; possibly TRBD2 for D (6 bases). Germline V gives CDR1 LGHDT, CDR2 YNNKEL (reference sequence). This CDR3 spans 14 amino acids. Trimming took off 1 base at V and 6 bases at J, with 13 bases between the two ends. The CDR3: CASSQAGAGSEQYF. CDR3 DNA sequence: TGTGCCAGCAGCCAAGCTGGGGCGGGAAGCGAGCAGTACTTC.

This clonotype was detected only a few times. This chain joins TRBV5-4 and TRBJ1-1; 9 bases are a match to TRBD1. Losses at the gene ends were 0 bases for V and 0 bases for J; bases not matched to a gene: 0. Per the germline V gene, CDR1 is SGHNT and CDR2 is YYREEE (reference sequence). The CDR3 runs 15 residues. The CDR3 nucleotides are TGTGCCAGCAGCTTGGGACAGGGGGTGAACACTGAAGCTTTCTTT. Translating gives CASSLGQGVNTEAFF.

Points on this clonotype: Germline is not matched at one junction end, which may reflect a read error. This chain uses TRBV7-7 with TRBJ1-1, with TRBD1 matching over 8 bases. Germline assignment: CDR1 SSHAT and CDR2 FNYEAQ (reference sequence). The CDR3 has 15 amino acids. CDR3 DNA: TGTGCTAGCAGCTTAGTGGACAGGGAGGCCACTGAAGCTTTCTTT. This sequence encodes CASSLVDREATEAFF.

The V gene is TRBV14, the J gene TRBJ2-5, with 10 bases identical to TRBD2. The CDR3 runs to 16 residues. CDR1 SGHDN and CDR2 FVKESK come from the germline V gene. The J segment lost 1 base and the V segment lost 6 bases, leaving 8 bases of the junction unmatched. Written as DNA, the CDR3 is TGTGCCAGCAGTCTCCTAAGGACTAGCGGCCAAGAGACCCAGTACTTC. It translates to CASSLLRTSGQETQYF. Based on the CDR3 plus reference TRBV14 and TRBJ2-5, the full variable domain is EAGVTQFPSHSVIEKGQTVTLRCDPISGHDNLYWYRRVMGKEIKFLLHFVKESKQDESGMPNNRFLAERTGGTYSTLKVQPAELEDSGVYFCASSLLRTSGQETQYFGPGTRLLVL.

The chain couples TRBV7-8 to TRBJ2-3; the D is unclear. Germline values: CDR1 SGHVS, CDR2 FQNEAQ. The CDR3 covers 20 residues. The V end was cut by 1 base, the J end by 1 base, with 24 bases between. The CDR3 DNA follows: TGTGCCAGCAGCTTAGGTTTTACGAATAGCCTTGCGCCGGGCACAGATACGCAGTATTTT. Its translation is CASSLGFTNSLAPGTDTQYF.